The rows below give T cell receptor beta chains drawn from one sample of a study of blood T cell repertoires in COVID-19. The repertoire was sequenced with immunoSEQ multiplex PCR; TCRdb's copy has only in-frame clones and lacks some. The data hold some 200,000 clones, with approximately 87% observed a single time. Material for sequencing was peripheral blood. All receptors derive from a woman aged 50 to 65 with acute or convalescent COVID-19. The conserved cysteine and the conserved F or W are not part of the CDR3 here.

TRBV5-4	TRBJ2-3	ASSQLADLTDTQY
TRBV5-6	TRBJ2-7	ASSSILAGDSYEQY
TRBV19	TRBJ1-2	ASRQQGSGGYT
TRBV14	TRBJ1-1	ASSHWTNEAF
TRBV27	TRBJ1-5	ASSLSGTETLQPQH
TRBV6-5	TRBJ2-7	ASSWTGGPYEQY
TRBV7-9	TRBJ2-1	ASSSGLGLNEQF
TRBV4-2	TRBJ1-2	ASSQVMRQGAVGYT
TRBV9	TRBJ2-2	ASKLAANTGELF
TRBV5-1	TRBJ2-3	ASSSAGGTDTQY
TRBV5-1	TRBJ1-1	ASSLGGHMNTEAF
TRBV30	TRBJ2-4	AWSDRDIQY
TRBV4-2	TRBJ2-2	ASRFSAGGQGIGELF
TRBV18	TRBJ1-5	ASSPPGGTSNQPQH
TRBV7-2	TRBJ2-1	ASSLGQALQGNEQF
TRBV2	TRBJ2-1	ASNIGLAAHEQF
TRBV5-1	TRBJ1-6	ASSPGSGGLSYNSPLH
TRBV7-3	TRBJ2-1	ASSLTGGLPENEQF
TRBV3-1/TRBV3-2	TRBJ1-1	ASIRWTEMGTEAF
TRBV6-2/TRBV6-3	TRBJ2-7	ASSSPGQGDYEQY
TRBV2	TRBJ2-5	ASSDPGKETQY
TRBV27	TRBJ2-2	ASSLITSRNTGELF
TRBV9	TRBJ1-4	ASSVGTWGLGEKLF
TRBV5-8	TRBJ1-4	ASSNDRAGGEKLF
TRBV25-1	TRBJ1-2	ASSDREGRGYGYT
TRBV2	TRBJ2-3	ASIGPGTDTQY
TRBV20-1	TRBJ2-3	SATETGTDTQY
TRBV7-2	TRBJ1-3	ASSLASGALTGNTIY
TRBV19	TRBJ2-1	ASSWGSGGSYNEQF
TRBV20-1	TRBJ2-1	SALREPQQF
TRBV2	TRBJ1-5	ASNLQGIDQPQH
TRBV10-3	TRBJ2-1	AISRGTSGGDEQF
TRBV5-1	TRBJ1-3	ASSFGTAGNTIY
TRBV30	TRBJ2-3	AWSGGSGGHDTQY
TRBV2	TRBJ2-1	ASRRSRLAGGGDEQF
TRBV19	TRBJ1-1	ASSLPGQTEAF
TRBV7-2	TRBJ1-1	ASSLEGARVNTEAF
TRBV2	TRBJ1-1	ASSEERYTEAF
TRBV7-3	TRBJ1-1	ASSLTADTEAF
TRBV29-1	TRBJ1-2	SVQGPWGYT
TRBV5-4	TRBJ2-7	ASSSRGAGGYEQY